The clone carrying this T cell receptor (beta chain) was found many times. Its antigen is as yet unknown. CDR3 regions were amplified by Arm-PCR using iRepertoire HTBI primers to build TCR beta libraries. Each CDR3 protein is one row after TCRdb ran MiXCR on the multiplex PCR reads. The table lists 450,000 or so distinct CDR3 sequences, more than 20% of them singletons. The time point was: persistent/refractory GD, antithyroid drugs over 5 years with positive TRAb. Making the TCR library involved RNA that had been extracted from PBMCs. Graves' disease diagnoses used American Thyroid Association guidelines. This sample is part of a study of regulatory T cells in long-lasting Graves disease. The V gene lost 6 bases and the J gene lost 2 bases, with 20 bases spanning the gap. Germline V gene sequence: CDR1 MDHEN, CDR2 SYDVKM. The CDR3 totals 16 residues. Study-level results: Patients with persistent disease shared some 3,000 public clonotypes, outpacing the 966 shared by new patients. Lower TCR diversity was seen in persistent Graves' patients than in newly diagnosed ones.

The source was peripheral blood mononuclear cells (PBMCs), collected when the disease was refractory, from a patient treated with antithyroid drugs. The chain is built from TRBV28 and TRBJ2-7, with D perhaps TRBD2 (6 bases). The TCR sequence derives from a female donor with Graves disease. The CDR3 sequence is CASRLASAGATYEQYF. CDR3 coding DNA: TGTGCCAGCAGACTAGCCTCAGCGGGCGCTACCTACGAGCAGTACTTC.